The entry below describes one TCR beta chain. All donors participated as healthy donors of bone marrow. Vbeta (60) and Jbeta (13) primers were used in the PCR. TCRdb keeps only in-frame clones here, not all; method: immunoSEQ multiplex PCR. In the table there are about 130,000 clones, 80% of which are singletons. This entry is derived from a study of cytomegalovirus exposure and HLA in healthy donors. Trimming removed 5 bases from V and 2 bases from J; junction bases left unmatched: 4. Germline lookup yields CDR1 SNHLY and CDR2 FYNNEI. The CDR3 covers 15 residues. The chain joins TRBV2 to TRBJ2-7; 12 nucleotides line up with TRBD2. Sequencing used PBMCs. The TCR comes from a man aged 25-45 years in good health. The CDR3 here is CASSRLAGEAYEQYF. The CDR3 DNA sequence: TGTGCCAGCAGTAGACTAGCGGGAGAGGCCTACGAGCAGTACTTC.